The T cell receptor (beta chain) under discussion was sequenced for a study of T-cell memory formation after mild COVID-19. TCRdb reprocessed the 5' RACE reads via MiXCR and lists one record per CDR3 protein. Of about 410,000 distinct CDR3 sequences in the sample, approximately 19% were seen once. This receptor was obtained from a man between 18 and 29 years old who had mild COVID-19 (a few samples of this study predate the infection). Cell type and time point are not known. Sequenced material: PBMCs or a T cell subset sorted from them (not recorded which).

The CDR3 DNA is TGTGCCAGCAGTTACGCCAGAAAATACGAGCAGTACTTC. Translating gives CASSYARKYEQYF. The chain recombines TRBV6-6 with TRBJ2-7; D is uncertain. Germline CDR1 reads MNHNY; CDR2 reads SVGAGI (reference sequence). V was cut by 2 bases and J by 4 bases, with 9 bases left in between. The CDR3 is made up of 13 amino acids.